This T cell receptor (beta chain) was profiled in a study of T cells in localized non-small cell lung cancer (dated by TCRdb to about 2020). Looking at the study overall: T cell repertoires of 200 to 250 early-stage NSCLC patients were analyzed, with tumors being compared against uninvolved tumor-adjacent lungs. The cohort was made up of roughly 250 treatment-naive NSCLC patients whose localized lung tumors had been resected. Of the NSCLC patients, around 130 were male and around 99 were female, and the mean age was approximately 69 years. Overall study outcomes, separate from this receptor: Higher blood T cell density associated with longer overall survival, while higher adjacent-lung clonality associated with shorter survival. A median of about 55 of the top 100 tumor clones were detected in paired uninvolved adjacent lung, and some 29 of these tumor clones were also found among the top 100 clones of the paired uninvolved adjacent lung. Because multi-region tumor sequencing was not done, intratumor heterogeneity could not be ruled out. Uninvolved tumor-adjacent lung showed the highest T cell clonality, higher than tumor, which suggests more focused antigenic responses in the uninvolved tumor-adjacent lung. Because the study design was exploratory, TCR variables were selected using unadjusted p-values without false-discovery rate correction.

The immunoSEQ Assay was used to sequence TCR beta CDR3 regions from DNA. Turning to the authors' computational methods: To compute T cell density, TCR beta template counts were normalized to usable DNA, which was estimated by amplifying housekeeping genes. The preseqR package was used to estimate richness by extrapolating to 400,000 templates for PBMC samples and to 120,000 templates for tissue samples. Clonality was taken to be one minus Pielou's evenness. Tissue-enriched TCRs were identified by differential abundance testing using productive amino-acid clonotypes, minimum total count 5 and alpha 0.1. The Jaccard Index and the Morisita Overlap Index were used to measure repertoire overlap between compartments. GLIPH grouped TCR beta CDR3s together with public tetramer-defined viral CDR3s, and a viral motif had to include at least three viral sequences and show V-gene enrichment. What TCRdb holds here is the immuneACCESS table cut down to in-frame rearrangements. Part of the clones is not present; checked against another copy, under half of the missing clones reflect an unresolved V gene, and the others are unexplained. D and trimming come from the DNA, and the V and J calls and clone size come from that table. For this sample the table gives around 26,000 clones, of which over 70% were detected only once. In total, the top ten clones hold approximately 9.7% of the sample.

Including cysteine and phenylalanine, the CDR3 has 14 amino acids. The CDR3 DNA has 42 bases and is translated from base 1. V is cut by 2 bases and J by 3 bases, and the space between the germline ends is 10 bases. CDR1 and CDR2 are drawn from the germline V gene: MDHEN, SYDVKM. With regard to this clone: Its recognized antigen is unknown. The record has no base qualities; no much larger clone is one base away.

At diagnosis, tumor, uninvolved tumor-adjacent lung and peripheral blood were collected and then preserved as a mix of FFPE and fresh-frozen material. For TCR repertoire profiling, blood samples were analyzed in the form of peripheral blood mononuclear cells. Sequences were derived from peripheral blood, sampled before any cancer treatment. The chain links TRBV28 with TRBJ1-2; no D gene call is confident. The receptor was derived from a man aged 35-75 years with stage III squamous cell lung carcinoma. For the CDR3, the sequence is CASSLGLRDYGYTF. The bases read TGTGCCAGCAGTTTAGGCCTTAGAGACTATGGCTACACCTTC.